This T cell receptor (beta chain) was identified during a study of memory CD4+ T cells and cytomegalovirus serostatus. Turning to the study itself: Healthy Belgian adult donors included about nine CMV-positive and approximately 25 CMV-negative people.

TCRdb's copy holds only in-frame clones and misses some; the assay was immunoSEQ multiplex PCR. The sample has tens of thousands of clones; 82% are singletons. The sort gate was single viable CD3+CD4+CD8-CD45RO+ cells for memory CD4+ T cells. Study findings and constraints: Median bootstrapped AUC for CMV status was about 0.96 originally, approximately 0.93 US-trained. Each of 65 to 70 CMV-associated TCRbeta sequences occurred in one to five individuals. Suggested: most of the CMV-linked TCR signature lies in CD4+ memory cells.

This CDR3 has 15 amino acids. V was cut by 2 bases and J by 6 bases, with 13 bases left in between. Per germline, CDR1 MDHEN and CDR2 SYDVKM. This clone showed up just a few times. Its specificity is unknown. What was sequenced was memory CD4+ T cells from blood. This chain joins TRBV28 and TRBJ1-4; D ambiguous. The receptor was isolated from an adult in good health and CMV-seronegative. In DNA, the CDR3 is TGTGCCAGCAGTTTAGAGTCCGGAAGATATGAAAAACTGTTTTTT. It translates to CASSLESGRYEKLFF.